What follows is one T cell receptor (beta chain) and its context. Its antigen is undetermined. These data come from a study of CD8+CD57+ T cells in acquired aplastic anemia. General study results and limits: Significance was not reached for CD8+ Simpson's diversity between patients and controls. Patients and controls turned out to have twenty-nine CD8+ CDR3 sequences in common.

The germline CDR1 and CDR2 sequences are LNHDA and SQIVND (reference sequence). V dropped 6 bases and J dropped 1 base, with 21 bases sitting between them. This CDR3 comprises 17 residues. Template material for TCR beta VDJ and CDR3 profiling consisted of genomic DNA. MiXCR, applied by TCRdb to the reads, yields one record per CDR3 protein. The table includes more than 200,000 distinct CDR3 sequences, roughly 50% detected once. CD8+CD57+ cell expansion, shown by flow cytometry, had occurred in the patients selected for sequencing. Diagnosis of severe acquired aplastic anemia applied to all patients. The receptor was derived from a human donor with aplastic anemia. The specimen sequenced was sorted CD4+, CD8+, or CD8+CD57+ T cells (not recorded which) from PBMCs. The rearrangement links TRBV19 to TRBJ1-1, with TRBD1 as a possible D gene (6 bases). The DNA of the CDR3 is TGTGCCAGTAGGGGTCTGCAGGGGTGGCACCAGAACACTGAAGCTTTCTTT. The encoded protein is CASRGLQGWHQNTEAFF.